Below, one T cell receptor beta chain is given with its context. Trimming cost V 7 bases and J 2 bases, with 14 bases left between them. Per the germline V gene, CDR1 is DFQATT and CDR2 is SNEGSKA (reference sequence). The CDR3 consists of 14 residues. This specimen belongs to a study of blood T cells in healthy people across ages. For the study at large: Template-switching capture recovered about one barcoded beta molecule per two T cells.

With a J-beta primer mix and a sample-barcoded 5' primer, a second PCR ran about 7 to 12 cycles. Each CDR3 protein gets one entry after TCRdb re-called the 5' RACE reads with MiXCR. This table has around 1.5 million distinct CDR3 sequences, about 31% appearing once. The chain carries TRBV20-1 and TRBJ2-2; D gene unclear. The specimen was blood. This receptor was taken from a woman aged 25 to 39 in good health. Written as DNA, the CDR3 is TGCAGTGTTAGTGCCAAGGCTAACACCGGGGAGCTGTTTTTT. This sequence encodes CSVSAKANTGELFF.